The 29 T cell receptor beta chains presented below share a single source sample, sequenced in a study of blood T cell repertoires in COVID-19 (dated by TCRdb to about 2020). The receptor library was made with the immunoSEQ multiplex PCR assay. The table was pulled from immuneACCESS by TCRdb, which kept in-frame rearrangements only. Such tables lose some clones; where checked, under half of the loss comes from unresolved V genes, and the rest has no known cause. The sample table records about 160,000 clones; around 83% of these occur just once. In total, the top ten clones hold approximately 1% of the sample. The sample comprised peripheral blood. The receptors here all came from a man aged 35-49 years with acute or convalescent COVID-19.

The rearrangement joins TRBV5-4 to TRBJ1-1; D not resolved. The germline V gene encodes CDR1 SGHNT and CDR2 YYREEE (reference sequence). V was shortened by 2 bases and J by 2 bases, with 7 bases between the two germline ends. The CDR3 sequence is 13 residues long. CDR3: CASSFDINTEAFF. The CDR3 nucleotides are TGTGCCAGCAGCTTCGACATCAACACTGAAGCTTTCTTT.

The chain combines TRBV5-1 with TRBJ1-2; TRBD1 is a possible D gene (6 bases). Trimming removed 4 bases from V and 3 bases from J, with 10 bases in between. This CDR3 contains 13 residues. CDR1 SGHRS and CDR2 YFSETQ come from the germline V gene. In nucleotides, the CDR3 is TGCGCCAGCAGCGGGGACACCTACTATGGCTACACCTTC. It specifies CASSGDTYYGYTF.

The rearrangement joins TRBV6-4 to TRBJ1-6; D may be TRBD1 (5 bases). Germline-derived CDR1 and CDR2 are MRHNA and SNTAGT. V lost 0 bases and J 7 bases, leaving 10 bases between the germline ends. The CDR3 sequence is 15 residues long. The DNA of the CDR3 is TGTGCCAGCAGTGACTCGACGGCAGGGAATTCACCCCTCCACTTT. Amino acids: CASSDSTAGNSPLHF.

This clone was seen only a few times. The gene calls are TRBV21-1 and TRBJ1-1. TRBV21-1 is a recognized pseudogene. The CDR3 totals 14 residues. The CDR3 here is CASSKDGGDTEAFF. In DNA, the CDR3 is TGTGCCAGCAGCAAAGACGGGGGAGACACTGAAGCTTTCTTT.

The chain combines TRBV7-3 with TRBJ1-2; 7 bases map to TRBD1. Germline loops: CDR1 SGHTA, CDR2 FQGTGA. The CDR3 is 14 residues long. With V trimmed by 2 bases and J by 8 bases, 8 bases remained unmatched. DNA of the CDR3: TGTGCCAGCAGCTTATCAGGCCAGGGGGAGGGCTACACCTTC. Amino acid sequence: CASSLSGQGEGYTF.

The chain is built from TRBV19 and TRBJ1-5, with a possible D match to TRBD1 (5 bases). The V and J ends lost 6 bases and 4 bases respectively, with 13 bases between them. The CDR3 has 14 residues. The V gene's germline CDR1 is LNHDA and CDR2 SQIVND (reference sequence). The chain's CDR3 is CASSPRGGNQPQHF. The CDR3 nucleotides read TGTGCCAGTAGCCCTAGGGGCGGAAATCAGCCCCAGCATTTT. Full variable domain (rest looked up from reference TRBV19 and TRBJ1-5): DGGITQSPKYLFRKEGQNVTLSCEQNLNHDAMYWYRQDPGQGLRLIYYSQIVNDFQKGDIAEGYSVSREKKESFPLTVTSAQKNPTAFYLCASSPRGGNQPQHFGDGTRLSIL.

The chain joins TRBV11-2 to TRBJ2-7; TRBD2 aligns across 10 bases. The length of the CDR3 is 17 residues. The V gene's germline CDR1 is SGHAT and CDR2 FQNNGV. V dropped 5 bases and J dropped 0; count of bases not matched to a gene: 10. CDR3 nucleotide sequence: TGTGCCAGCAGCCCCCGGACTAGCGGCGCTAGCTCCTACGAGCAGTACTTC. Translating it yields CASSPRTSGASSYEQYF.

The genes are TRBV5-6 and TRBJ1-1; D might be TRBD1 (5 bases). V shed 0 bases and J shed 2 bases, with 5 bases lying between them. CDR3 length: 13 residues. Looked up from germline, CDR1 is SGHDT and CDR2 is YYEEEE. In DNA form, the CDR3 reads TGTGCCAGCAGCTTGGGGACAAACACTGAAGCTTTCTTT. Its translation: CASSLGTNTEAFF.

The chain employs TRBV7-2 and TRBJ2-7, with D unclear. Trimming cost V 5 bases and J 3 bases, with 5 bases left between them. The CDR3 length is 11 residues. Germline V gene data show CDR1 as SGHTA and CDR2 as FQGNSA. Here the CDR3 DNA reads TGTGCCAGCAGCCAACTCTACGAGCAGTACTTC. This codes for CASSQLYEQYF.

This sequence joins TRBV12-3 or TRBV12-4 and TRBJ2-1, with 7 bases identical to TRBD1. The V gene end was trimmed by 6 bases and the J gene end by 7 bases; junction bases not matched to a gene: 6. The CDR3 spans 13 residues. This chain's CDR3 is CASSPKQGNEQFF. Written as DNA, the CDR3 is TGTGCCAGCAGCCCGAAACAGGGGAATGAGCAGTTCTTC.

This chain uses TRBV5-1 with TRBJ2-7; TRBD2 might be the D (6 bases). Trimming took off 2 bases at V and 2 bases at J, with 8 bases between the two ends. The germline gives CDR1 SGHRS, CDR2 YFSETQ. The CDR3 is made up of 13 amino acids. The CDR3 DNA reads as TGCGCCAGCAGCTTTTCTAGCGCCTACGAGCAGTACTTC. It specifies CASSFSSAYEQYF.

J is TRBJ1-5 and V is TRBV18, with D unresolved. This CDR3 has 13 residues. CDR1 is KGHSH, CDR2 LQKENI, per germline. V lost 2 bases and J lost 4, with 6 bases in between. The CDR3 nucleotides are TGTGCCAGCTCACCAGAGAGGAATCAGCCCCAGCATTTT. Translated, it gives CASSPERNQPQHF.

The chain employs TRBV2 and TRBJ1-5; D gene unclear. Germline V gene lookup returns CDR1 SNHLY and CDR2 FYNNEI. This CDR3 is 13 amino acids long. Between the trimmed V and J ends, which lost 7 bases and 4 bases, there was a span of 11 bases. The CDR3 is CASTREGNQPQHF. CDR3 DNA: TGTGCCAGCACGAGGGAAGGGAATCAGCCCCAGCATTTT.

The chain is built from TRBV2 and TRBJ1-2; TRBD1 agrees at 9 bases. V was clipped by 6 bases and J by 7 bases; unmatched bases: 12. This CDR3 spans 15 amino acids. Germline CDR1 and CDR2: SNHLY and FYNNEI. CDR3 protein: CASSYLQDRGGGYTF. The CDR3 coding sequence is TGTGCCAGCAGCTACCTACAGGACAGGGGTGGTGGCTACACCTTC.

This chain links TRBV2 with TRBJ1-3; TRBD1 aligns across 7 bases. The V segment lost 5 bases and the J segment 7 bases; nucleotides outside the gene matches: 2. This CDR3 contains 12 residues. Germline lookup yields CDR1 SNHLY and CDR2 FYNNEI. The CDR3 nucleotides read TGTGCCAGCAGTCTACAGGGGAACACCATATATTTT. Translating gives CASSLQGNTIYF.

The rearrangement links TRBV11-3 to TRBJ2-2, with D hard to call. The V and J ends lost 3 bases and 8 bases respectively, with 10 bases between them. The CDR3 sequence is 13 residues long. Germline lookup yields CDR1 SGHNT and CDR2 YENEEA. The CDR3 sequence: CASSFFAAGELFF. Written as DNA, the CDR3 is TGTGCCAGCAGCTTTTTCGCGGCGGGGGAGCTGTTTTTT. Full variable domain (outside the CDR3, taken from reference TRBV11-3 and TRBJ2-2): EAGVVQSPRYKIIEKKQPVAFWCNPISGHNTLYWYLQNLGQGPELLIRYENEEAVDDSQLPKDRFSAERLKGVDSTLKIQPAELGDSAVYLCASSFFAAGELFFGEGSRLTVL.

This sequence joins TRBV29-1 and TRBJ1-2, with D maybe TRBD1 (5 bases). Germline loops: CDR1 SQVTM, CDR2 ANQGSEA. CDR3 length equals 12 residues. Trimming removed 3 bases at V and 7 bases at J, with 12 bases between. The DNA of the CDR3 is TGCAGCGTTGATAGGGGTTTGGGTGGCTACACCTTC. It encodes CSVDRGLGGYTF.

The V call is TRBV7-3, the J call TRBJ2-2; the match to TRBD2 covers 14 bases. Germline trimming cut 6 bases from V and 4 bases from J; bases unmatched to any gene: 16. In germline, CDR1 is SGHTA, CDR2 FQGTGA. CDR3 length: 20 amino acids. Here the CDR3 reads CASRPYRGLAGDRSTGELFF. The CDR3 region has the DNA TGTGCCAGCAGGCCGTACAGGGGACTAGCGGGGGATCGGAGCACCGGGGAGCTGTTTTTT.

This chain joins TRBV10-3 and TRBJ1-3; D not certain. V lost 4 bases and J 0 bases, leaving 7 bases between the germline ends. Germline V gene sequence: CDR1 ENHRY, CDR2 SYGVKD. CDR3 length: 14 amino acids. CDR3 amino acids: CAISAGLSGNTIYF. The CDR3 coding sequence is TGTGCCATCAGTGCAGGTCTCTCTGGAAACACCATATATTTT.

The chain employs TRBV27 and TRBJ2-7, with D tentatively TRBD2 (5 bases). V gave up 3 bases and J gave up 12 bases, with 12 bases separating them. The CDR3 has 11 residues. Germline CDR1 is MNHEY and CDR2 is SMNVEV (reference sequence). CDR3 in amino acids: CASSLGGYWYF. The CDR3 DNA follows: TGTGCCAGCAGTTTGGGCGGGTATTGGTACTTC.

This clone appeared a single time. This chain links TRBV18 with TRBJ2-5; the D gene is possibly TRBD2 (6 bases). The germline CDR1 and CDR2 sequences are KGHSH and LQKENI. V was pared by 5 bases and J by 4 bases, with 8 bases between. The CDR3 sequence is 12 residues long. The CDR3 coding sequence is TGTGCCAGCTCAGCGGGACGAGAGACCCAGTACTTC. Translated, it gives CASSAGRETQYF.

The genes are TRBV7-3 and TRBJ2-2, with no clear D. The V gene lost 3 bases and the J gene lost 5 bases, with 7 bases spanning the gap. CDR1 and CDR2 (germline): SGHTA, FQGTGA. This CDR3 has 13 residues. The CDR3 spells CASSFSRTGELFF. CDR3 in DNA: TGTGCCAGCAGCTTCTCGAGAACCGGGGAGCTGTTTTTT.

This chain links TRBV2 with TRBJ2-5; 7 positions match TRBD2. The CDR3 covers 11 residues. V shed 8 bases, J shed 4 bases, and the junction held 1 base outside the gene matches. Germline values: CDR1 SNHLY, CDR2 FYNNEI. CDR3 sequence: CASGGGETQYF. Here the CDR3 DNA reads TGTGCCAGCGGGGGGGGAGAGACCCAGTACTTC.

The J gene is TRBJ1-4, the V gene TRBV5-1, with 8 bases identical to TRBD1. The ends lost 5 bases at V and 0 bases at J; junction bases unmatched: 3. This CDR3 has 15 residues. Germline loops: CDR1 SGHRS, CDR2 YFSETQ. For the CDR3, the DNA is TGCGCCAGCAGTACACAGGGGGCAACTAATGAAAAACTGTTTTTT. Protein sequence: CASSTQGATNEKLFF.

The chain recombines TRBV6-2 or TRBV6-3 with TRBJ2-3; 7 nucleotides align to TRBD2. The V and J ends lost 2 bases and 7 bases, in that order; junction bases with no gene match: 3. CDR3 length: 13 amino acids. Germline-derived CDR1 and CDR2 are MNHEY and SVGEGT. The CDR3 spells CASSYPGLHTQYF. CDR3 sequence (DNA): TGTGCCAGCAGTTACCCGGGACTACATACGCAGTATTTT.

The chain is built from TRBV29-1 and TRBJ1-1; D is unresolved. Between the trimmed V and J ends, which lost 7 bases and 0 bases, there was a span of 6 bases. The CDR3 totals 11 residues. CDR1 is SQVTM, CDR2 ANQGSEA, per germline. CDR3 residues: CSAAVNTEAFF. CDR3 nucleotides: TGCAGCGCCGCGGTGAACACTGAAGCTTTCTTT.

The rearrangement links TRBV7-9 to TRBJ2-7; TRBD1 matches 11 bases. V dropped 5 bases and J dropped 2; count of bases not matched to a gene: 5. The germline CDR1 and CDR2 sequences are SEHNR and FQNEAQ (reference sequence). CDR3 length: 15 residues. The CDR3: CASSVWTGGAYEQYF. Written as DNA, the CDR3 is TGTGCCAGCAGCGTCTGGACAGGGGGCGCCTACGAGCAGTACTTC.

This chain connects TRBV7-2 to TRBJ1-3; D is perhaps TRBD1 (5 bases). V was shortened by 5 bases and J by 0 bases, with 14 bases between the two germline ends. This CDR3 is built from 16 residues. The germline V gene encodes CDR1 SGHTA and CDR2 FQGNSA. The CDR3 nucleotides are TGTGCCAGCAGCCCCCGCGGGACTGACTCTGGAAACACCATATATTTT. This translates into CASSPRGTDSGNTIYF.

This clone was observed a few times. The chain links TRBV11-3 to TRBJ2-1; 11 bases fit TRBD2. CDR1 is SGHNT, CDR2 YENEEA, per germline. Trimming at V came to 5 bases and at J to 0 bases, leaving 6 bases not matched to a gene. CDR3 length: 17 amino acids. The CDR3 DNA reads TGTGCCAGCAGCCCCGGGACTAGCGGACGCTCCTACAATGAGCAGTTCTTC. Amino acid sequence: CASSPGTSGRSYNEQFF. Drawing the rest from reference TRBV11-3 and TRBJ2-1, the complete variable domain is EAGVVQSPRYKIIEKKQPVAFWCNPISGHNTLYWYLQNLGQGPELLIRYENEEAVDDSQLPKDRFSAERLKGVDSTLKIQPAELGDSAVYLCASSPGTSGRSYNEQFFGPGTRLTVL.